This is a list of T cell receptor beta chains from one sample in a study of CD8+CD57+ T cells in acquired aplastic anemia. TCRdb independently ran MiXCR on the reads; one entry per CDR3 protein. The sample shows 250,000 to 300,000 distinct CDR3 sequences, 56% of them seen only once. The material sequenced was sorted CD4+, CD8+, or CD8+CD57+ T cells (not recorded which) from PBMCs. The receptor set was obtained from a human donor with severe aplastic anemia or a healthy control (not recorded which). CDR3s include the opening cysteine and the closing phenylalanine or tryptophan. D genes are given only for firm matches. Some rows mark clone size as missing; the rest say once, few, many or name a class of expanded clone.

J: TRBJ2-1
V: TRBV5-6
size: many
D: NA
DNA: TGTGCCAGCAGCCCCCCCGGGTGGGACTCCTACAATGAGCAGTTCTTC
CDR3: CASSPPGWDSYNEQFF

J: TRBJ1-6
V: TRBV20-1
size: many
D: NA
DNA: TGCAGTGCTAGAGAGGCTAATTCACCCCTCCACTTT
CDR3: CSAREANSPLHF

J: TRBJ2-2
V: TRBV14
size: NA
D: TRBD2
DNA: TGTGCCAGCAGCCTGGGACTAGCGGGGGGTACGAACACCGGGGAGCTGTTTTTT
CDR3: CASSLGLAGGTNTGELFF

J: TRBJ2-3
V: TRBV11-2
size: many
D: NA
DNA: TGTGCCAGCAGATCACGGACGGAGGGGTATTTT
CDR3: CASRSRTEGYF

J: TRBJ2-2
V: TRBV7-6
size: many
D: NA
DNA: TGTGCCAGCAGCGTCAGAAGGGGAGTGAACACCGGGGAGCTGTTTTTT
CDR3: CASSVRRGVNTGELFF

J: TRBJ1-3
V: TRBV12-3/TRBV12-4
size: NA
D: NA
DNA: TGTGCCAGCAGTTTTGTAGACTCTGGAAACACCATATATTTT
CDR3: CASSFVDSGNTIYF

J: TRBJ2-6
V: TRBV6-5
size: many
D: NA
DNA: TGTGCCAGCAGCAATACAGGGCCCTCTGGGGCCAACGTCCTGACTTTC
CDR3: CASSNTGPSGANVLTF

J: TRBJ2-1
V: TRBV20-1
size: NA
D: NA
DNA: TGCAGTGCTAGAGATAGCCTAAAAATCTACAATGAGCAGTTCTTC
CDR3: CSARDSLKIYNEQFF

J: TRBJ2-7
V: TRBV19
size: NA
D: NA
DNA: TGTGCCACCACAGGGTCGCTGTACGAGCAGTACTTC
CDR3: CATTGSLYEQYF

J: TRBJ2-5
V: TRBV11-2
size: NA
D: TRBD2
DNA: TGTGCCAGCAGCTTAGGGTGGACTAGCGGGAACCAAGAGACCCAGTACTTC
CDR3: CASSLGWTSGNQETQYF

J: TRBJ2-5
V: TRBV2
size: many
D: TRBD2
DNA: TGTGCCACCGACACCGCAAAGTTTCTAGCGGGGGGGGAAGAGACCCAGTACTTC
CDR3: CATDTAKFLAGGEETQYF

J: TRBJ2-7
V: TRBV7-2
size: NA
D: TRBD2
DNA: TGTGCCAGCAGCTACGAGGCTAGCGGGAGAGGGTACGAGCAGTACTTC
CDR3: CASSYEASGRGYEQYF

J: TRBJ2-3
V: TRBV7-2
size: NA
D: TRBD2
DNA: TGTGCCAGCAGCTGGACTAGCGGGGGGAAAGAAGATACGCAGTATTTT
CDR3: CASSWTSGGKEDTQYF

J: TRBJ2-3
V: TRBV7-2
size: many
D: TRBD2
DNA: TGTGCCAGCAGCCTTTTTGGTGGGTCTAGCGGGGGCGAAGATACGCAGTATTTT
CDR3: CASSLFGGSSGGEDTQYF

J: TRBJ1-3
V: TRBV29-1
size: once
D: NA
DNA: TGCAGCGTTGCCCCTAGCTCTGGAAACACCATATATTTT
CDR3: CSVAPSSGNTIYF

J: TRBJ2-5
V: TRBV7-6
size: few
D: TRBD2
DNA: TGTGCCAGCAGCTTAGCGGGGACTAGTTGGGAAGGAGAGACCCAGTACTTC
CDR3: CASSLAGTSWEGETQYF

J: TRBJ2-2
V: TRBV29-1
size: once
D: TRBD1
DNA: TGCAGCGCCTGGGACAGCAACACCGGGGAGCTGTTTTTT
CDR3: CSAWDSNTGELFF

J: TRBJ1-5
V: TRBV19
size: many
D: NA
DNA: TGTGCCAGTAGTATTGGGTATGGTCAGCCCCAGCATTTT
CDR3: CASSIGYGQPQHF

J: TRBJ2-7
V: TRBV20-1
size: few
D: TRBD2
DNA: TGCAGTGCTAGAGATGCGTTCGGCGGGGGAGCCTACGAGCAGTACTTC
CDR3: CSARDAFGGGAYEQYF

J: TRBJ2-7
V: TRBV6-6
size: NA
D: NA
DNA: TGTGCCAGCAGTCTGGGCGAACACTACGAGCAGTACTTC
CDR3: CASSLGEHYEQYF

J: TRBJ1-3
V: TRBV6-5
size: many
D: NA
DNA: TGTGCCAGCAGTTACCACGGGACAAAGAGGTCCGGAAACACCATATATTTT
CDR3: CASSYHGTKRSGNTIYF

J: TRBJ1-6
V: TRBV5-6
size: NA
D: NA
DNA: TGTGCCAGCAGCTTGGAACAGGTTCATTCACCCCTCCACTTT
CDR3: CASSLEQVHSPLHF

J: TRBJ1-1
V: TRBV6-6
size: once
D: NA
DNA: TGTGCCAGCAGCCGACAGGCTGAAGCTTTCTTT
CDR3: CASSRQAEAFF